This T cell receptor beta chain was found in a study of human T cells and chemical hapten exposure. In the study overall: The study patch tested 0.01% DPC on the upper back and read results at 6 days. Slight volume differences across pooled libraries mainly accounted for varying per-sample TCR yields.

TCRdb processed the RACE reads anew with MiXCR; each CDR3 protein has one entry. In the table there are nearly 80,000 distinct CDR3 sequences, about a tenth of which are singletons. This clonotype was counted at least ten times. Its matching antigen is unknown. The V and J ends lost 5 bases and 0 bases, in that order; junction bases with no gene match: 2. The germline V gene encodes CDR1 SGHTA and CDR2 FQGNSA. CDR3 length: 15 residues. Notes on the study in general: High-frequency TCRs, those above 1 in 1000, stayed the same after DPC sensitization.

Time point denoted: patch test 1, 2 weeks after DPC sensitization. This sample's treatment: therapeutic diphenylcyclopropenone sensitization with weekly scalp DPC. Specimen: whole blood, collected in connection with sensitization to the hapten diphenylcyclopropenone (DPC). The V and J genes are TRBV7-2 and TRBJ2-2, with 8 bases identical to TRBD2. The clonotype originates from a woman aged 45 to 65 with alopecia areata. Some clones in this sample may be carry-over from other donors' samples. DNA of the CDR3: TGTGCCAGCAGCCAGGGACTAGCGAACACCGGGGAGCTGTTTTTT. Residues: CASSQGLANTGELFF.